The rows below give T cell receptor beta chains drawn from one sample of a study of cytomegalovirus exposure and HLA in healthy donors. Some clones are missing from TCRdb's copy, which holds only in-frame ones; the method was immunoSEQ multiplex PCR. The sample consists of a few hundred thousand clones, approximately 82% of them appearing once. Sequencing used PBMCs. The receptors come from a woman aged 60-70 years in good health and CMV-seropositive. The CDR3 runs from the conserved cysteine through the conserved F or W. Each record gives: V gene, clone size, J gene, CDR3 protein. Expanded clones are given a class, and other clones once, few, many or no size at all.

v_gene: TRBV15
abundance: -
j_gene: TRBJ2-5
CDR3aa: CATSARQGTQYF

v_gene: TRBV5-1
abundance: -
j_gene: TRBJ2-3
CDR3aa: CASKTGGTDTQYF

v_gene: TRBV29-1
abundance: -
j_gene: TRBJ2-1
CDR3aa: CSVDKLRQGAKVKQFF

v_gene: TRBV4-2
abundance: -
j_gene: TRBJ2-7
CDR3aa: CASSQDSPASYEQYF

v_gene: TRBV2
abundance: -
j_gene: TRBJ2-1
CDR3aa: CASISGNHLEQFF

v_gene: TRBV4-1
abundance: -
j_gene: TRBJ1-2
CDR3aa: CASSQEGQGRGYTF

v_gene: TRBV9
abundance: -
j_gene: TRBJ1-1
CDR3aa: CASSVRQGDMTNTEAFF

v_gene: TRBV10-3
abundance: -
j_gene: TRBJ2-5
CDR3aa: CAIRGTGREETQYF

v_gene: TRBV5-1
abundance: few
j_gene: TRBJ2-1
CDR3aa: CASNLIGREYNEQFF

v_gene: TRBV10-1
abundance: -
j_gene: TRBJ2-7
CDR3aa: CATKRYEQYF

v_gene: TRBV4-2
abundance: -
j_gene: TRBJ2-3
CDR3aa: CASSQDPPSGITDTQYF

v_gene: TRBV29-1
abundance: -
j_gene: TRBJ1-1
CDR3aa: CSVAGLSTEAFF

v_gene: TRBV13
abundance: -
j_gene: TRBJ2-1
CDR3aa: CASSFESGGNNEQFF

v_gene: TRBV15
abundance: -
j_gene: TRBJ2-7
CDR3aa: CATSNLAGGPFLREQYF

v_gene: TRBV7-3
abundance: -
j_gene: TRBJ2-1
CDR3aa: CASSLIAGGGNEQFF

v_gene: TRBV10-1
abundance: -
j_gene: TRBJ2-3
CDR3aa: CASSDWRGVSDTQYF

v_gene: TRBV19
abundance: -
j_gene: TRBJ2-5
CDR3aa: CATRGETQYF

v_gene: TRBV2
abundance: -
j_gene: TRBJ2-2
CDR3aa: CASKRELDIGELFF

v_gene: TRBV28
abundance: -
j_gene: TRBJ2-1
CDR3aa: CASSMGSGTGANEQFF

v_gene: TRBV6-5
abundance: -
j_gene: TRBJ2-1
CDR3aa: CASSPLSNEQFF

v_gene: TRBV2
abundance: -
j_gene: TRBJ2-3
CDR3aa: CASSEEGWSDTQYF

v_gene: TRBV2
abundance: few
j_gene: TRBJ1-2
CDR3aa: CASSEEVVGGEDGYTF

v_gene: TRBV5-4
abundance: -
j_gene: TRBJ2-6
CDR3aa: CASSLYRGPGANVLTF

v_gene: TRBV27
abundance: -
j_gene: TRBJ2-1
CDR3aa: CAGSPGQGRANEQFF

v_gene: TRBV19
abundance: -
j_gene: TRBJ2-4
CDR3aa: CASAVPWTDQNIQYF